The source of this T cell receptor (beta chain) is a study of T cells expressing NK-cell markers. The overall study: Sequencing of TCR beta repertoires drew on sorted CD3+CD56+NKG2C+, CD3+CD56+NKG2C- and CD3+CD56-NKG2C+ T cells. Sequencing covered eight donors, seven HCMV-seropositive and one seronegative.

Study-level points and caveats: A range of about 1.0-8% of CD8+ T cells consisted of dominant NKG2C+ clonotypes in 5 to 7 donors.

This CDR3 is 15 amino acids long. CDR1 and CDR2 from the germline V gene are MDHEN and SYDVKM. Scientists made TCR beta cDNA using 5'RACE template switching with UMIs. TCRdb re-called the 5' RACE reads; every CDR3 protein appears as one record, without DNA. Found here are a few hundred thousand distinct CDR3 sequences; the top ten clones hold around 0.37%. A note on this clonotype: Its antigen is currently unknown.

Source material: blood T cells: a sorted CD56 or NKG2C T cell subset, CD4+ or CD8+ T cells, or bulk PBMC T cells (not recorded which). The clonotype originates from a man aged 18-30 years in good health. The J gene is TRBJ2-1, the V gene TRBV28; the TCRdb D gene call, TRBD2, has no DNA to confirm it. The CDR3 here is CASITNGLAANEQFF.